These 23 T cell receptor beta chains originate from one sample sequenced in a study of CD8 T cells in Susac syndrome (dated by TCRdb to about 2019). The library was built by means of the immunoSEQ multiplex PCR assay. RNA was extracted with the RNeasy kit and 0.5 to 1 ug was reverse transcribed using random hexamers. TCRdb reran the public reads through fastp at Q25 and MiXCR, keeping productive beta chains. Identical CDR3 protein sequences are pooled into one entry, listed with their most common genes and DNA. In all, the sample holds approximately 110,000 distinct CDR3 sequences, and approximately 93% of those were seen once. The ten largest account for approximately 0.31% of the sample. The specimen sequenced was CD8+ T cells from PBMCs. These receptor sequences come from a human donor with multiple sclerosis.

CDR3 sequence: CASSSTGGQQETQYF. The CDR3 DNA reads as TGTGCCAGCTCGTCAACAGGGGGCCAACAAGAGACCCAGTACTTC. The chain employs TRBV18 and TRBJ2-5, with TRBD1 matching 9 bases. V lost 6 bases and J lost 2; bases outside the gene matches: 7. Looked up from germline, CDR1 is KGHSH and CDR2 is LQKENI. The CDR3 extends over 15 amino acids.

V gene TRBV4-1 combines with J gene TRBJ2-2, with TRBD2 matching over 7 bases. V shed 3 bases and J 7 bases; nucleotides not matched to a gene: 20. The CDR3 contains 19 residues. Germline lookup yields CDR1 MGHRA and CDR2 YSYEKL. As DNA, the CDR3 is TGCGCCAGCAGCCAGAGGTTTCTTCATGGCGGGAGCATTGGCGGGGAGCTGTTTTTT. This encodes CASSQRFLHGGSIGGELFF.

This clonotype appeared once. The CDR3 sequence is CASSPVDYRSYEQYF. Here the CDR3 DNA reads TGTGCCAGCAGTCCGGTGGATTATCGATCCTACGAGCAGTACTTC. V and J are TRBV28 and TRBJ2-7, with no clear D. Germline V CDR1 and CDR2: MDHEN, SYDVKM. The CDR3 length is 15 residues. V was pared by 5 bases and J by 1 base, with 15 bases between.

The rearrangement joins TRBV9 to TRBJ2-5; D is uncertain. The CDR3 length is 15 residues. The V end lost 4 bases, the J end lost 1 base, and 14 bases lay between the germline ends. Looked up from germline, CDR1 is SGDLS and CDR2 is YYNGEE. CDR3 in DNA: TGTGCCAGCAGCAAAAACGGTTCCCCCCAAGAGACCCAGTACTTC. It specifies CASSKNGSPQETQYF. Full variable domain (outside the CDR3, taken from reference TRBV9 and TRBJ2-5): DSGVTQTPKHLITATGQRVTLRCSPRSGDLSVYWYQQSLDQGLQFLIQYYNGEERAKGNILERFSAQQFPDLHSELNLSSLELGDSALYFCASSKNGSPQETQYFGPGTRLLVL.

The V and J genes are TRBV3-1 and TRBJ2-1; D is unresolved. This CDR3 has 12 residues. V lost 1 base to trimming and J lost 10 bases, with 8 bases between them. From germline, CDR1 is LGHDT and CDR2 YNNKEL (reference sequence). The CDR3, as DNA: TGTGCCAGCAGCCAAGTTCTAGAAGAGCAGTTCTTC. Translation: CASSQVLEEQFF.

Here the CDR3 DNA reads TGTGCCAGCAGCTTAGCCGCCGGGGGATACTACGAGCAGTACGTC. Translating it yields CASSLAAGGYYEQYV. V is TRBV11-2 and J is TRBJ2-7; tentatively, D is TRBD2 (6 bases). The CDR3 totals 15 residues. Trimming shortened V by 1 base and J by 3 bases, and 13 bases separated the two germline ends. CDR1 and CDR2 from the germline V gene are SGHAT and FQNNGV.

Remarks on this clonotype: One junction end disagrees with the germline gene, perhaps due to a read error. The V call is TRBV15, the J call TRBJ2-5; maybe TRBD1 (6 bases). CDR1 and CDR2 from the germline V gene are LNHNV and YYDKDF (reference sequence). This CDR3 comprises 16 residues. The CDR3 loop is CAASNVGQGKEETQYF. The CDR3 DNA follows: TGTGCCGCCAGTAACGTAGGGCAGGGGAAGGAAGAGACCCAGTACTTC.

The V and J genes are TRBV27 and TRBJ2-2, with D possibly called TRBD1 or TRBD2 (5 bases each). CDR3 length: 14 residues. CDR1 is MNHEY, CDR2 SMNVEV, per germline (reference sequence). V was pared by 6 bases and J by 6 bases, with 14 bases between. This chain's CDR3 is CASSLRRDAGELFF. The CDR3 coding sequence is TGTGCCAGCAGCCTCAGAAGGGACGCCGGGGAGCTGTTTTTT.

CDR3: CASSQSRGPEQYF. The CDR3 DNA reads as TGTGCCAGCAGCCAATCTCGGGGCCCCGAGCAGTACTTC. The rearrangement uses TRBV16 and TRBJ2-7, with D tentatively TRBD1 or TRBD2 (5 bases each). In germline, CDR1 is KGHSY, CDR2 FQNENV. The CDR3 has 13 amino acids. Trimming removed 0 bases at V and 6 bases at J, with 9 bases between.

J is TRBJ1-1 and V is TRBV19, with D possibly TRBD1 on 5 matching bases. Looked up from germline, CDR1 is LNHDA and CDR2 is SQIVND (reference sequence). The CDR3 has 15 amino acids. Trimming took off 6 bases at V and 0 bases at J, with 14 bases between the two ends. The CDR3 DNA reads TGTGCCAGTAGCTCCATGTGGGGCGTGAACACTGAAGCTTTCTTT. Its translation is CASSSMWGVNTEAFF.

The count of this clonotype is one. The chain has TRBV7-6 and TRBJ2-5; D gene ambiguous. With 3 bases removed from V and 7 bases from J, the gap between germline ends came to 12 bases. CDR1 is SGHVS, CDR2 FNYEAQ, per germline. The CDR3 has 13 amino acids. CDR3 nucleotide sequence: TGTGCCAGCAGCTTTATCGGGCCCGGGACCCAGTACTTC. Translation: CASSFIGPGTQYF.

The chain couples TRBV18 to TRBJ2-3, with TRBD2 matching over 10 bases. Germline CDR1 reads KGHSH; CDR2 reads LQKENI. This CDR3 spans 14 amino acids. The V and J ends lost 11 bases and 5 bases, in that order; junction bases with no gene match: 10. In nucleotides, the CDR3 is TGTGCCGGCACCGGGGGACTAGCGAAAGATACGCAGTATTTT. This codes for CAGTGGLAKDTQYF.

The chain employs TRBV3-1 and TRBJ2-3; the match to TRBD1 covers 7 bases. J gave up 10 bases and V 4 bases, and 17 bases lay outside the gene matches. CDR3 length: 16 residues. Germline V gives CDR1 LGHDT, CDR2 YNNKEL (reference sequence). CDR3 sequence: CASSPRLTGVPEAQYF. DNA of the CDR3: TGTGCCAGCAGCCCCCGCCTCACAGGGGTACCCGAGGCGCAGTATTTT.

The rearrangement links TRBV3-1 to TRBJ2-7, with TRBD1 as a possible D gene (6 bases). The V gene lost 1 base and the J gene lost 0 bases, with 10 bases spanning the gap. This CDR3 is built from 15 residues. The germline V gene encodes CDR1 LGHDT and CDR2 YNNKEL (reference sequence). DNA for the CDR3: TGTGCCAGCAGCCAAGTCCGGACAGCCTCCTACGAGCAGTACTTC. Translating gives CASSQVRTASYEQYF.

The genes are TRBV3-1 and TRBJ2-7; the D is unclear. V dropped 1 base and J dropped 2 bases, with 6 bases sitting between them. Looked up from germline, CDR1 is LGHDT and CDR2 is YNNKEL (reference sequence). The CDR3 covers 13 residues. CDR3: CASSQGITYEQYF. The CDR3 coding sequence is TGTGCCAGCAGCCAAGGGATAACCTACGAGCAGTACTTC.

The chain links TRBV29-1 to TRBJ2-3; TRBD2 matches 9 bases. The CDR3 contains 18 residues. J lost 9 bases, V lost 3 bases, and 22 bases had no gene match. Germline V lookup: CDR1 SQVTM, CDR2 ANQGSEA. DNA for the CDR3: TGCAGCGTTGACGCCCTGCGGGAGGGTCCCCACCAACAGTTGACGCAGTATTTT. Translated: CSVDALREGPHQQLTQYF.

CDR3 nucleotide sequence: TGCAGCGTTCGGGACTATAGGTATGAGCAGTTCTTC. It is translated as CSVRDYRYEQFF. The chain employs TRBV29-1 and TRBJ2-1; 7 nucleotides match TRBD2. V shed 5 bases, J shed 8 bases, and the junction held 6 bases outside the gene matches. The CDR3 is 12 amino acids. Per germline, CDR1 SQVTM and CDR2 ANQGSEA.

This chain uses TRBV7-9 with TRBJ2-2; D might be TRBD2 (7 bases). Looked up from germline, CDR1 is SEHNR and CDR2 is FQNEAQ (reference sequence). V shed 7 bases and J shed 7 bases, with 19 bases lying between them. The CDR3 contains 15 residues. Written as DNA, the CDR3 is TGTGCCAGCAACCGTGGGGGGGCGCGAGACGGGGAGCTGTTTTTT. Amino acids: CASNRGGARDGELFF.

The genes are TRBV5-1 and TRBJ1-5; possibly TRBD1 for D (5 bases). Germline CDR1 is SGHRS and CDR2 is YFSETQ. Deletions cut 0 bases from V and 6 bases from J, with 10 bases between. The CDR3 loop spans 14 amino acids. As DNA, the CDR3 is TGCGCCAGCAGCTTGGGGGGGGGAGGTCAGCCCCAGCATTTT. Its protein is CASSLGGGGQPQHF.

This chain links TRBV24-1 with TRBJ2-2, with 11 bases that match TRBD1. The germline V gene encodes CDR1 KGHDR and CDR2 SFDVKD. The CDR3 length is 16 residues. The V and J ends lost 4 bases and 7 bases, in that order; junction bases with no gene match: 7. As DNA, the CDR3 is TGTGCCACCAGTGACTCGGACAGGGGGCGCTTCGGGGAGCTGTTTTTT. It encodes CATSDSDRGRFGELFF.

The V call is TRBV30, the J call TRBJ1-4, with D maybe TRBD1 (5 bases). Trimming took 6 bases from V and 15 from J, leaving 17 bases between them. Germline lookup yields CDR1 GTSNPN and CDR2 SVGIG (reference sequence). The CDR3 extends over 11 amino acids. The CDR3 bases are TGTGCCTGCGCCGGGGGAATTCGGGTGTTTTTT. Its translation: CACAGGIRVFF.

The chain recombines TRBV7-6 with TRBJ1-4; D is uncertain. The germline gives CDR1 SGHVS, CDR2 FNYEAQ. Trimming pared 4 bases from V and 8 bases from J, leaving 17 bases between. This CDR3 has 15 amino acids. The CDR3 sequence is CASSSLEASREKLFF. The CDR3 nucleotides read TGTGCCAGCAGCTCGTTAGAAGCGTCAAGGGAAAAACTGTTTTTT. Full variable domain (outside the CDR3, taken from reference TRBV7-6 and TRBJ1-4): GAGVSQSPRYKVTKRGQDVALRCDPISGHVSLYWYRQALGQGPEFLTYFNYEAQQDKSGLPNDRFSAERPEGSISTLTIQRTEQRDSAMYRCASSSLEASREKLFFGSGTQLSVL.

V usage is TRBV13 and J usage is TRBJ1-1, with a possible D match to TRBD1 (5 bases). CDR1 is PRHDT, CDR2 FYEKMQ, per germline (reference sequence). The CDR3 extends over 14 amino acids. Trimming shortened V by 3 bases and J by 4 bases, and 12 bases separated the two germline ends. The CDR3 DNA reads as TGTGCCAGCAGCTTCGGAGGGAGGGGCACTGAAGCTTTCTTT. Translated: CASSFGGRGTEAFF.